The next 18 T cell receptor beta chains were all read from a single sample in a study of CD8+ T cells in alopecia areata. Sample treatment: oral pan-JAK inhibitor, 5-10 mg twice daily. Extracted RNA was reverse transcribed, and the resulting cDNA served as sequencing template. Assay: immunoSEQ multiplex PCR; the TCRdb copy retains only in-frame clones and omits some. The data hold some 170,000 clones, with about 61% observed a single time. The sample here was CD4+ T cells sorted from blood, taken between weeks 55 and 70, from a patient treated with tofacitinib. All receptors derive from a human donor with alopecia areata.

This clone is a singleton in its sample. The chain combines TRBV5-1 with TRBJ2-5; D is possibly TRBD1 (6 bases). The length of the CDR3 is 15 residues. Deletions cut 2 bases from V and 1 base from J, with 12 bases between. Germline V gene sequence: CDR1 SGHRS, CDR2 YFSETQ. CDR3 nucleotide sequence: TGCGCCAGCAGCTTAAGACAGGAACCCCAAGAGACCCAGTACTTC. Amino acid sequence: CASSLRQEPQETQYF.

This chain uses TRBV25-1 with TRBJ2-1, with D maybe TRBD1 (6 bases). There are 11 residues in the CDR3. Germline V gives CDR1 MGHDK, CDR2 SYGVNS. V lost 5 bases and J 12 bases, leaving 11 bases between the germline ends. The CDR3 bases are TGTGCCAGCAGTCTACAGGGCAGGCAGTTCTTC. This sequence encodes CASSLQGRQFF. The whole variable domain, filled in from reference TRBV25-1 and TRBJ2-1, reads EADIYQTPRYLVIGTGKKITLECSQTMGHDKMYWYQQDPGMELHLIHYSYGVNSTEKGDLSSESTVSRIRTEHFPLTLESARPSHTSQYLCASSLQGRQFFGPGTRLTVL.

The chain couples TRBV5-6 to TRBJ2-7; D assignment may be TRBD1 or TRBD2 (5 bases each). CDR1 is SGHDT, CDR2 YYEEEE, per germline. Trimming shortened V by 4 bases and J by 4 bases, and 9 bases separated the two germline ends. The CDR3 is 12 residues long. The CDR3 DNA sequence: TGTGCCAGCAGCAGGGACCTTTACGAGCAGTACTTC. Translated: CASSRDLYEQYF.

The chain has TRBV29-1 and TRBJ1-1, with D unclear. Germline V CDR1 and CDR2: SQVTM, ANQGSEA. The CDR3 is 11 residues long. Trimming took 2 bases from V and 0 from J, leaving 1 base between them. In DNA form, the CDR3 reads TGCAGCGTTGAAATGAACACTGAAGCTTTCTTT. Amino acids: CSVEMNTEAFF.

A few counts support this clone. Other DNA variants within this sample encode the same CDR3. The chain carries TRBV6-1 and TRBJ1-5; no clear D. The CDR3 is 13 amino acids. The V and J ends lost 1 base and 3 bases respectively, with 4 bases between them. The germline gives CDR1 MNHNS, CDR2 SASEGT. This CDR3 is CASSEGPNQPQHF. The DNA of the CDR3 is TGTGCCAGCAGTGAAGGGCCCAATCAGCCCCAGCATTTT.

The chain couples TRBV30 to TRBJ2-1; TRBD1 is a possible D gene (5 bases). Trimming pared 0 bases from V and 12 bases from J, leaving 21 bases between. The CDR3 runs to 15 residues. Germline V gene data show CDR1 as GTSNPN and CDR2 as SVGIG (reference sequence). The CDR3: CAWSVRAGQGPRQFF. In DNA, the CDR3 is TGTGCCTGGAGTGTACGGGCAGGGCAGGGCCCTAGGCAGTTCTTC.

V and J are TRBV5-1 and TRBJ1-2; D perhaps matches TRBD1 (6 bases). Looked up from germline, CDR1 is SGHRS and CDR2 is YFSETQ. This CDR3 has 15 amino acids. Trimming removed 5 bases from V and 5 bases from J, with 19 bases in between. In DNA form, the CDR3 reads TGCGCCAGCAGGAGAGAGGGCAGGGGCGGTTATGGCTACACCTTC. This translates into CASRREGRGGYGYTF.

The chain's CDR3 is CASSTTGTALAKNIQYF. In DNA, the CDR3 is TGTGCCAGCAGCACAACCGGGACAGCACTAGCCAAAAACATTCAGTACTTC. J is TRBJ2-4 and V is TRBV9, with TRBD1 identical over 7 bases. V lost 4 bases to trimming and J lost 0 bases; unmatched junction nucleotides: 10. The CDR3 length is 17 residues. Looked up from germline, CDR1 is SGDLS and CDR2 is YYNGEE.

The CDR3 loop is CASSADRAYNEQFF. The CDR3 DNA follows: TGTGCCAGCAGCGCGGACAGGGCCTACAATGAGCAGTTCTTC. The chain joins TRBV11-2 to TRBJ2-1, with TRBD1 matching 8 bases. The CDR3 loop spans 14 amino acids. Looked up from germline, CDR1 is SGHAT and CDR2 is FQNNGV. V lost 5 bases to trimming and J lost 2 bases; unmatched junction nucleotides: 2.

J is TRBJ2-3 and V is TRBV15, with 14 positions matching TRBD2. Per the germline V gene, CDR1 is LNHNV and CDR2 is YYDKDF (reference sequence). The CDR3 length is 20 residues. J gave up 6 bases and V 5 bases, and 19 bases lay outside the gene matches. The CDR3 protein is CATSSPGTSGGPSLWDTQYF. CDR3 DNA sequence: TGTGCCACCAGCTCCCCGGGGACTAGCGGGGGCCCCTCCCTTTGGGATACGCAGTATTTT. Combining the CDR3 with reference TRBV15 and TRBJ2-3 gives the whole variable domain DAMVIQNPRYQVTQFGKPVTLSCSQTLNHNVMYWYQQKSSQAPKLLFHYYDKDFNNEADTPDNFQSRRPNTSFCFLDIRSPGLGDTAMYLCATSSPGTSGGPSLWDTQYFGPGTRLTVL.

This chain uses TRBV29-1 with TRBJ2-3; no firm D call. The CDR3 has 12 amino acids. CDR1 and CDR2 from the germline V gene are SQVTM and ANQGSEA. Between the trimmed V and J ends, which lost 3 bases and 4 bases, there was a span of 8 bases. CDR3 sequence: CSVEGQPDTQYF. Written as DNA, the CDR3 is TGCAGCGTTGAGGGTCAGCCAGATACGCAGTATTTT.

V gene TRBV6-6 combines with J gene TRBJ2-7, with D possibly being TRBD1 (5 bases). CDR3 length: 14 residues. With 0 bases removed from V and 1 base from J, the gap between germline ends came to 7 bases. Germline V lookup: CDR1 MNHNY, CDR2 SVGAGI (reference sequence). CDR3 amino acids: CASSYSDRSYEQYF. The CDR3 nucleotides read TGTGCCAGCAGTTACTCCGACAGATCCTACGAGCAGTACTTC.

This chain links TRBV19 with TRBJ1-2; TRBD1 might be the D (5 bases). V lost 5 bases and J lost 5, with 9 bases in between. This CDR3 has 12 residues. The V gene's germline CDR1 is LNHDA and CDR2 SQIVND (reference sequence). The CDR3 here is CASSGRVYGYTF. The CDR3 DNA is TGTGCCAGTAGTGGCAGGGTGTATGGCTACACCTTC.

This clone was counted between two and nine times. V gene TRBV29-1 combines with J gene TRBJ1-2, with 8 bases aligning to TRBD1. The CDR3 totals 12 residues. Per the germline V gene, CDR1 is SQVTM and CDR2 is ANQGSEA. J was trimmed by 7 bases and V by 5 bases; bases with no gene match: 6. In DNA, the CDR3 is TGCAGCGTTTCGCAGGGGGCCTTTGGCTACACCTTC. It is translated as CSVSQGAFGYTF. The full variable domain, with the rest looked up from reference TRBV29-1 and TRBJ1-2, is SAVISQKPSRDICQRGTSLTIQCQVDSQVTMMFWYRQQPGQSLTLIATANQGSEATYESGFVIDKFPISRPNLTFSTLTVSNMSPEDSSIYLCSVSQGAFGYTFGSGTRLTVV.

This clone was found a few times. This rearrangement joins TRBV2 to TRBJ2-2; 9 bases match TRBD1. Per the germline V gene, CDR1 is SNHLY and CDR2 is FYNNEI. This CDR3 spans 17 amino acids. V dropped 6 bases and J dropped 4; count of bases not matched to a gene: 12. The CDR3 spells CASRGRAGTGITGELFF. CDR3 coding DNA: TGTGCCAGCAGGGGAAGAGCCGGGACAGGGATCACCGGGGAGCTGTTTTTT.

With respect to this clone: The same CDR3 also results from other DNA sequences found in this sample. The CDR3: CSALQETQYF. In DNA, the CDR3 is TGCAGTGCCCTCCAGGAGACCCAGTACTTC. The V call is TRBV20-1, the J call TRBJ2-5; D not resolved. The CDR3 totals 10 residues. Trimming left V 6 bases short and J 5 bases short, with 7 bases between. Germline V gene lookup returns CDR1 DFQATT and CDR2 SNEGSKA (reference sequence).

V and J are TRBV18 and TRBJ2-6; D possibly corresponds to TRBD1 (5 bases). The germline V gene encodes CDR1 KGHSH and CDR2 LQKENI. The CDR3 covers 16 residues. Trimming pared 1 base from V and 0 bases from J, leaving 7 bases between. CDR3 DNA sequence: TGTGCCAGCTCACCACTAGACAGCTCTGGGGCCAACGTCCTGACTTTC. This translates into CASSPLDSSGANVLTF.

The rearrangement links TRBV29-1 to TRBJ1-1, with TRBD1 matching over 7 bases. Looked up from germline, CDR1 is SQVTM and CDR2 is ANQGSEA. The V gene end was trimmed by 6 bases and the J gene end by 4 bases; junction bases not matched to a gene: 8. The CDR3 is 13 amino acids. For the CDR3, the DNA is TGCAGCGTCACCCAGGGGGGGTTCACTGAAGCTTTCTTT. Its protein product is CSVTQGGFTEAFF.